Each of the 13 T cell receptor beta chains below was sequenced from the same sample in a study of PD-1 blockade in classical Hodgkin lymphoma. This sample's time point: cycle 4 day 1 (C4D1), after 6 weeks of nivolumab. Following autologous stem cell transplantation, relapse occurred in every patient, and exposure to brentuximab vedotin varied. Data came from immunoSEQ multiplex PCR; TCRdb stores just in-frame clones and leaves some out. The table shows some 93,000 clones, with over 75% occurring only once. Here the sequenced sample was peripheral blood mononuclear cells (PBMCs), taken before the fourth cycle of nivolumab. These receptors were obtained from a human donor with classical Hodgkin lymphoma.

This chain joins TRBV7-8 and TRBJ2-6; 7 bases line up with TRBD1. The V and J ends lost 8 bases and 0 bases, in that order; junction bases with no gene match: 10. CDR1 and CDR2 (germline): SGHVS, FQNEAQ. The CDR3 is 17 residues long. CDR3: CASVSTGALSGANVLTF. CDR3 in DNA: TGTGCCAGCGTTAGTACAGGGGCCCTCTCTGGGGCCAACGTCCTGACTTTC.

This chain connects TRBV10-3 to TRBJ2-3, with a tentative D call TRBD1 (6 bases). Germline loops: CDR1 ENHRY, CDR2 SYGVKD. Trimming removed 3 bases at V and 4 bases at J, with 8 bases between. This CDR3 has 13 residues. The CDR3 is CAISEQGADTQYF. The CDR3 DNA reads as TGTGCCATCAGTGAACAGGGCGCAGATACGCAGTATTTT.

The chain recombines TRBV6-1 with TRBJ1-2, with TRBD1 matching over 11 bases. After removal of 2 bases from V and 4 bases from J, the junction contained 6 bases not matched to a gene. The CDR3 spans 16 residues. Germline-derived CDR1 and CDR2 are MNHNS and SASEGT. CDR3 region: CASSEIRTGGGYGYTF. Written as DNA, the CDR3 is TGTGCCAGCAGTGAAATTCGGACAGGGGGCGGCTATGGCTACACCTTC.

This chain links TRBV28 with TRBJ2-4, with 7 bases that match TRBD1. CDR1 MDHEN and CDR2 SYDVKM come from the germline V gene. The CDR3 totals 14 residues. Trimming at V came to 3 bases and at J to 9 bases, leaving 8 bases not matched to a gene. This CDR3 reads CASSFPRQGTIQYF. In DNA form, the CDR3 reads TGTGCCAGCAGTTTCCCGCGACAGGGTACCATTCAGTACTTC.

There are a few counts of this clone. V is TRBV29-1 and J is TRBJ2-3; D is ambiguous. From germline, CDR1 is SQVTM and CDR2 ANQGSEA. This CDR3 comprises 11 residues. V was cut by 7 bases and J by 3 bases, with 8 bases left in between. Here the CDR3 reads CSATSTDTQYF. The CDR3 nucleotides are TGCAGCGCCACAAGTACAGATACGCAGTATTTT.

The chain recombines TRBV13 with TRBJ2-7; 13 positions match TRBD2. V lost 8 bases to trimming and J lost 9 bases; unmatched junction nucleotides: 4. This CDR3 contains 12 residues. The germline gives CDR1 PRHDT, CDR2 FYEKMQ (reference sequence). CDR3: CASGLAGVWQYF. CDR3 nucleotides: TGTGCCAGCGGACTAGCGGGGGTTTGGCAGTACTTC.

V is TRBV27 and J is TRBJ2-7; D tentatively reads TRBD1 or TRBD2 (6 bases each). Trimming pared 5 bases from V and 3 bases from J, leaving 11 bases between. The length of the CDR3 is 13 residues. Germline lookup yields CDR1 MNHEY and CDR2 SMNVEV (reference sequence). The CDR3 DNA follows: TGTGCCAGCAGTCCCGGAGGGGGCTACGAGCAGTACTTC. Its protein is CASSPGGGYEQYF.

The genes are TRBV13 and TRBJ1-1, with a possible D match to TRBD1 (5 bases). Trimming stripped 1 base from V and 1 base from J, with 7 bases between. Germline V gene data show CDR1 as PRHDT and CDR2 as FYEKMQ (reference sequence). The CDR3 sequence is 14 residues long. In nucleotides, the CDR3 is TGTGCCAGCAGCTTAGACAGGACGAACACTGAAGCTTTCTTT. This translates into CASSLDRTNTEAFF.

CDR3 in amino acids: CASSPRRGSTEAFF. The CDR3 coding sequence is TGTGCCAGCAGTCCCCGGCGGGGAAGCACTGAAGCTTTCTTT. The chain uses TRBV6-5 and TRBJ1-1, with D unclear. This CDR3 is built from 14 residues. Trimming pared 5 bases from V and 4 bases from J, leaving 14 bases between. The germline gives CDR1 MNHEY, CDR2 SVGAGI.

The genes are TRBV27 and TRBJ1-5; D remains unclear. Germline CDR1 is MNHEY and CDR2 is SMNVEV (reference sequence). The V end lost 5 bases, the J end lost 4 bases, and 6 bases lay between the germline ends. The CDR3 runs to 12 residues. CDR3 nucleotides: TGTGCCAGCAGTGCCCCAAATCAGCCCCAGCATTTT. Residues: CASSAPNQPQHF.

The chain couples TRBV2 to TRBJ2-7, with TRBD1 matching 8 bases. This CDR3 contains 13 residues. Germline CDR1 and CDR2: SNHLY and FYNNEI. V lost 8 bases to trimming and J lost 6 bases; unmatched junction nucleotides: 9. As DNA, the CDR3 is TGTGCCAGCTCCAGGGGGCCGATTTTCGAGCAGTACTTC. It encodes CASSRGPIFEQYF.

A single count supports this clone. Other DNA sequences within the sample encode an identical CDR3. The chain recombines TRBV12-2 with TRBJ2-2; the table calls TRBD1, which could not be checked here. TRBV12-2 is a pseudogene locus. The CDR3 loop spans 19 amino acids. The CDR3 DNA is TGTGCAAGTCGCTCCTCGCAGCCAGACCCGGGACACAACACCGGGGAGCTGTTTTTT. It is translated as CASRSSQPDPGHNTGELFF.

The chain joins TRBV7-9 to TRBJ2-2; possible D gene TRBD1, 5 bases. The CDR3 extends over 14 amino acids. The V gene's germline CDR1 is SEHNR and CDR2 FQNEAQ (reference sequence). V was pared by 2 bases and J by 6 bases, with 10 bases between. This CDR3 reads CASSLFDSPGELFF. The CDR3 DNA sequence: TGTGCCAGCAGCTTATTTGACAGTCCCGGGGAGCTGTTTTTT.